The clone carrying this T cell receptor beta chain was counted ten times or more. One entry per CDR3 protein, called by TCRdb with MiXCR from the reads. The sample contains roughly 500,000 distinct CDR3 sequences, approximately 10% of which appear only once. This entry comes from a study of T cell repertoires in cytomegalovirus infection. The V gene's germline CDR1 is SGHVS and CDR2 FNYEAQ. The CDR3 covers 15 residues. The trim removed 5 bases at V and 3 bases at J, leaving 5 bases unmatched. The origin of this receptor is a human donor in good health (CMV status not recorded). Some clones in this sample may be carry-over from other donors' samples. Sequenced input: PBMCs. The chain has TRBV7-6 and TRBJ1-4, with TRBD1 matching 8 bases. The DNA for the CDR3 is TGTGCCAGCAGCCTTATACAGGGGGCTAATGAAAAACTGTTTTTT. Amino acid sequence: CASSLIQGANEKLFF.